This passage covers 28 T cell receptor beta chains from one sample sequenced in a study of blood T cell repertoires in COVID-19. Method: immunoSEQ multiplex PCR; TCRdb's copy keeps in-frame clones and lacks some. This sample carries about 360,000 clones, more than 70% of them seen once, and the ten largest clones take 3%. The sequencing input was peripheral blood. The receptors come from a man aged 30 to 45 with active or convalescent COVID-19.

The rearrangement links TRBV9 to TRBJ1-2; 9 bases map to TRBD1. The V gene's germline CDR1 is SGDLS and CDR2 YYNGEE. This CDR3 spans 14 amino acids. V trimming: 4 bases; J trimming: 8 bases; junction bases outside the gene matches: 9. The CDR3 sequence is CASSQGQGGKGYTF. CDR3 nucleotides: TGTGCCAGCAGCCAGGGACAGGGAGGTAAAGGCTACACCTTC.

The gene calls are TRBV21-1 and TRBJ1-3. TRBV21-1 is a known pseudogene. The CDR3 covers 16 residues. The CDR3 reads CASSKDPGSSGNTIYF. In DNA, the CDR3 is TGTGCCAGCAGCAAAGACCCGGGAAGCTCTGGAAACACCATATATTTT.

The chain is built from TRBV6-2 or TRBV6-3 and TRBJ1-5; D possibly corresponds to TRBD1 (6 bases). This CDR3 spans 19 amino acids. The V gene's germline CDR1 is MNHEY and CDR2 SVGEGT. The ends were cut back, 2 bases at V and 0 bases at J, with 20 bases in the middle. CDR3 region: CASSYGLQGRGYSNQPQHF. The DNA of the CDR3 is TGTGCCAGCAGTTACGGGTTACAGGGTCGCGGATATAGCAATCAGCCCCAGCATTTT.

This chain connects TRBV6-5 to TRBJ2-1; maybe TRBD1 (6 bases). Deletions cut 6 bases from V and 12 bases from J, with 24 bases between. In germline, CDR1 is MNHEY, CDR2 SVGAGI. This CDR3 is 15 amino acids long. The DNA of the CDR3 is TGTGCCAGCAGCCACAGGGCCCCACTTACAATGGGGCAGTTCTTC. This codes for CASSHRAPLTMGQFF.

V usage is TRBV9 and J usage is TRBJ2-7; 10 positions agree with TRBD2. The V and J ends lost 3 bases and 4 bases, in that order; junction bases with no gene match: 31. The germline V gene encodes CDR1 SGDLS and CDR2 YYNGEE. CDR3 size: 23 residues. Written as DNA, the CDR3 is TGTGCCAGCAGCGCCCCACTAGCGGGATCCACACAGCGCAACCCAAATAGCCCTTACGAGCAGTACTTC. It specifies CASSAPLAGSTQRNPNSPYEQYF.

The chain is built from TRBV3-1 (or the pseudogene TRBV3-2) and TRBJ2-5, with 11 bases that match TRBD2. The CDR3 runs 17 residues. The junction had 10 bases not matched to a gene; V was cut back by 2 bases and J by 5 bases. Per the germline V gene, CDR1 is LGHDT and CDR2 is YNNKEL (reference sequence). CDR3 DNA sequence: TGTGCCAGCAGCCAACACACAACTAGCGGGAGACGTGAGACCCAGTACTTC. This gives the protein CASSQHTTSGRRETQYF.

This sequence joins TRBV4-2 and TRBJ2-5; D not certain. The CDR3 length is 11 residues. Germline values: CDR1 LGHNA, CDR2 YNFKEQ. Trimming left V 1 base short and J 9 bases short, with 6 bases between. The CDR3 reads CASSQGSAQYF. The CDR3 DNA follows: TGTGCCAGCAGCCAAGGCTCGGCCCAGTACTTC.

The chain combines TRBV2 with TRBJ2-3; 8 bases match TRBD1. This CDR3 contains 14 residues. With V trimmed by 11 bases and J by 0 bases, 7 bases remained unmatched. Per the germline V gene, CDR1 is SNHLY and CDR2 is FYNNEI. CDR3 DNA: TGTGCCGAGGAGGACAGGGCTAGCACAGATACGCAGTATTTT. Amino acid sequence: CAEEDRASTDTQYF.

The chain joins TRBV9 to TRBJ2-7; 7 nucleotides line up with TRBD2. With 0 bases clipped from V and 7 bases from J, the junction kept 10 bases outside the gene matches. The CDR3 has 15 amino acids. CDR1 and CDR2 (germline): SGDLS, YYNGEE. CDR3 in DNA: TGTGCCAGCAGCGTAGGTTCTAGCGGCCTCGGGGAGCAGTACTTC. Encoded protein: CASSVGSSGLGEQYF.

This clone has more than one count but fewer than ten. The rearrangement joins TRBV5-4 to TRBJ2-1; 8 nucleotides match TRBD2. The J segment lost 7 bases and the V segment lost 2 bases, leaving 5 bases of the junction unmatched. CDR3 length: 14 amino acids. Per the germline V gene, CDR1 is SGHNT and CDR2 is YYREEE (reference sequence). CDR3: CASSFGREGNEQFF. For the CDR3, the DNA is TGTGCCAGCAGCTTCGGACGGGAGGGTAATGAGCAGTTCTTC.

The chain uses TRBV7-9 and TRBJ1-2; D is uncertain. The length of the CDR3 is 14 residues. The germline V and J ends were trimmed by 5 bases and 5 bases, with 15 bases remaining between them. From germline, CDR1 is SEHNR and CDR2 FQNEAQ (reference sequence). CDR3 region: CASSQPPPRYGYTF. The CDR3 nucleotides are TGTGCCAGCAGCCAACCCCCCCCGAGGTATGGCTACACCTTC.

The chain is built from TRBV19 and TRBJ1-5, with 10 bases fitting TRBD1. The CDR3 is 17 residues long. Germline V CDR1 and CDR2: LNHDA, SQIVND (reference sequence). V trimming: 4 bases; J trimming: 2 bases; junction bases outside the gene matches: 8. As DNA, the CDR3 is TGTGCCAGTAGTAACCGGGACAGGGGTCGTGGCAATCAGCCCCAGCATTTT. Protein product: CASSNRDRGRGNQPQHF.

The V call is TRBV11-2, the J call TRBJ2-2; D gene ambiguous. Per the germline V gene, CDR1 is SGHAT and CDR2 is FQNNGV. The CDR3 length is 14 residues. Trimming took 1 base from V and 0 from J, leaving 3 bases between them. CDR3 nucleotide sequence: TGTGCCAGCAGCTTAGGCGCGAACACCGGGGAGCTGTTTTTT. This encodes CASSLGANTGELFF.

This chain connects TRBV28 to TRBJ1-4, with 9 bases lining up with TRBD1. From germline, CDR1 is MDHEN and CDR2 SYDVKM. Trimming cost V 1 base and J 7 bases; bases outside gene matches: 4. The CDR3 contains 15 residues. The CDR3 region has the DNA TGTGCCAGCAGTTTATCAGGGACAGGGTCTGAAAAACTGTTTTTT. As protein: CASSLSGTGSEKLFF.

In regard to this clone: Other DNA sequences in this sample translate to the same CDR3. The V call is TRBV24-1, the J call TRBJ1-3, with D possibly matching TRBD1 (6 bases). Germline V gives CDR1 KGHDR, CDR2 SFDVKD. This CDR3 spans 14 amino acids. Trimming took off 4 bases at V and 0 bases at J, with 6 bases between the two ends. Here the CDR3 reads CATSEGGSGNTIYF. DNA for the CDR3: TGTGCCACCAGTGAAGGGGGCTCTGGAAACACCATATATTTT.

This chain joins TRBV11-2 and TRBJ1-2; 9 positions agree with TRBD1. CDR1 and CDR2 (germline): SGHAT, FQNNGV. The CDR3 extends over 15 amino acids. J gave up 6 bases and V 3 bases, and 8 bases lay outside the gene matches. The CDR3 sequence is CASSFRGQGIHGYTF. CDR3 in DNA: TGTGCCAGCAGCTTCCGGGGACAGGGAATTCATGGCTACACCTTC.

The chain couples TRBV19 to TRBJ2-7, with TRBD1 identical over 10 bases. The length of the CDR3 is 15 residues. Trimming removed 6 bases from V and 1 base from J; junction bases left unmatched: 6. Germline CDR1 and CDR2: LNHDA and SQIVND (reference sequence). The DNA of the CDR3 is TGTGCCAGTAGCTCCAGGGACAGGGGATCCTACGAGCAGTACTTC. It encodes CASSSRDRGSYEQYF.

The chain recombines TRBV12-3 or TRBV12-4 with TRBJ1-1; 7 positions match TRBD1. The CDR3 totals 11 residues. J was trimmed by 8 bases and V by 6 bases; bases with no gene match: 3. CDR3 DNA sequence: TGTGCCAGCAGCCAGGGGGAGGAAGCTTTCTTT. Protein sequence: CASSQGEEAFF.

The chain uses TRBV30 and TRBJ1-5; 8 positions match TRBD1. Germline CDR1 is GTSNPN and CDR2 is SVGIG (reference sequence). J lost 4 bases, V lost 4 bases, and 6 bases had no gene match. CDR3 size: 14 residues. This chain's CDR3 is CAWTGTGRNQPQHF. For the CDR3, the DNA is TGTGCCTGGACCGGGACAGGAAGAAATCAGCCCCAGCATTTT.

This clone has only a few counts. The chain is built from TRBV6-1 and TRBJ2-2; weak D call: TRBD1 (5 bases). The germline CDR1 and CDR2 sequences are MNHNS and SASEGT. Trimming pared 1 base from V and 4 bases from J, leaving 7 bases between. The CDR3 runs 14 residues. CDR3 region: CASSEGTITGELFF. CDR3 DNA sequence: TGTGCCAGCAGTGAAGGGACAATCACCGGGGAGCTGTTTTTT.

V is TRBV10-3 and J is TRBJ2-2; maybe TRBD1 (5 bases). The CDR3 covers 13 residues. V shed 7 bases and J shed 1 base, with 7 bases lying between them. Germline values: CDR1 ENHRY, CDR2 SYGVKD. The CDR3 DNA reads TGTGCCATCAATCAGGGGAACACCGGGGAGCTGTTTTTT. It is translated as CAINQGNTGELFF.

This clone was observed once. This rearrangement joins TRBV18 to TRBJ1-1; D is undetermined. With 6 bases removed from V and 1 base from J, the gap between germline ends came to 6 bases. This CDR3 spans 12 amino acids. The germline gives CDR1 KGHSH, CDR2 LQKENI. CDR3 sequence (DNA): TGTGCCAGCTCTCCGAGGAACACTGAAGCTTTCTTT. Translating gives CASSPRNTEAFF.

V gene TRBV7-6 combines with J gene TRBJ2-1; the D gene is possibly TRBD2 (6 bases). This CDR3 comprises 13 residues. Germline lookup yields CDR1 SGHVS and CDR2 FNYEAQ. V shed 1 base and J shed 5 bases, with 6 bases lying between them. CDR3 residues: CASSLGLDNEQFF. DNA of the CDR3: TGTGCCAGCAGCTTAGGACTAGACAATGAGCAGTTCTTC.

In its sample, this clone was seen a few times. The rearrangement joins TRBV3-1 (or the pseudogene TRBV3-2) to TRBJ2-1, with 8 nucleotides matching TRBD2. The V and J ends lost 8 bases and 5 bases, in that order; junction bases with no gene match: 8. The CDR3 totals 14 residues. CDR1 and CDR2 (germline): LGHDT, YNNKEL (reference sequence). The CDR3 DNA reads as TGTGCCAGCGCAACTAGCGGAGCCCACAATGAGCAGTTCTTC. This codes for CASATSGAHNEQFF.

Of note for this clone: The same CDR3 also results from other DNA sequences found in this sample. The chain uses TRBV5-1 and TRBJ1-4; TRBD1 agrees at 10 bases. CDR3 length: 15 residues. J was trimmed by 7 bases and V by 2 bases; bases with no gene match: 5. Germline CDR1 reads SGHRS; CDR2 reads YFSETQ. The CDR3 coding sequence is TGCGCCAGCAGCTTAGTAGGGACAGGGGCTGAAAAACTGTTTTTT. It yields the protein CASSLVGTGAEKLFF.

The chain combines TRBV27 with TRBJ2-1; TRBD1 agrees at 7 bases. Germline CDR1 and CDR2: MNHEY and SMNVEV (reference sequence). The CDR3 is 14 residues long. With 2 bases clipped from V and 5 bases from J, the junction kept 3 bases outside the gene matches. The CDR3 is CASSLRDRNNEQFF. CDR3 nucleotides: TGTGCCAGCAGTTTAAGGGACAGAAACAATGAGCAGTTCTTC.

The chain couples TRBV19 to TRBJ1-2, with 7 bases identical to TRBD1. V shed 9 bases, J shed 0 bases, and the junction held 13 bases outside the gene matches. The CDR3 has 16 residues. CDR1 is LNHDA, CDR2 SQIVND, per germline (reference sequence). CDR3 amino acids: CASRDRAEPTNYGYTF. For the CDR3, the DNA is TGTGCCAGCAGAGACAGGGCCGAACCAACTAACTATGGCTACACCTTC.

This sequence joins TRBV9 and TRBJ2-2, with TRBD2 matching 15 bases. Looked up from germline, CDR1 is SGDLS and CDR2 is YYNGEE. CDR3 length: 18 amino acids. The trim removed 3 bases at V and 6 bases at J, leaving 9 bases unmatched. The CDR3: CASSAWTSGRAPPGELFF. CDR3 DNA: TGTGCCAGCAGCGCCTGGACTAGCGGGAGGGCCCCCCCCGGGGAGCTGTTTTTT.